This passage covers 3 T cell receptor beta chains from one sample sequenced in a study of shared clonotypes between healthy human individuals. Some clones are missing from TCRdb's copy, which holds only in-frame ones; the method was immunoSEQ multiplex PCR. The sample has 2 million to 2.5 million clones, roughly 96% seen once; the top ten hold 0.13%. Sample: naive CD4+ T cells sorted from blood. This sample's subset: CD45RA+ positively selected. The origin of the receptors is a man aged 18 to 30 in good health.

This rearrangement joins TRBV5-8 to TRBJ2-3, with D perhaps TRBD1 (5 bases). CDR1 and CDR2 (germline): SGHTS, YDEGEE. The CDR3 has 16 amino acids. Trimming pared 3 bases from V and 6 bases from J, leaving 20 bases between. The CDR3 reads CASSSVVGVGFDTQYF. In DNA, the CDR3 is TGTGCCAGCAGCTCCGTTGTAGGGGTGGGGTTCGATACGCAGTATTTT.

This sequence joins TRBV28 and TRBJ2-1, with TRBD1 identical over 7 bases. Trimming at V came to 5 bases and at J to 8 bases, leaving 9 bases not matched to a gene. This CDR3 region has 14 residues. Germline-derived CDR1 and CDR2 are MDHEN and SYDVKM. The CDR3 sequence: CASSRTQGWDEQFF. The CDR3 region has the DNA TGTGCCAGCAGTCGCACACAGGGGTGGGATGAGCAGTTCTTC.

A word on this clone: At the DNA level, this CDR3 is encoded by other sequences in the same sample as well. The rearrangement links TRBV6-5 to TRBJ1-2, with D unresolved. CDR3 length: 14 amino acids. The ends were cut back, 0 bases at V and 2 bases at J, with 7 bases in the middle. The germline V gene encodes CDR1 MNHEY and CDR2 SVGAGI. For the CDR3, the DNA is TGTGCCAGCAGTTACTCGAGTGGGAACTATGGCTACACCTTC. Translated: CASSYSSGNYGYTF.